This TCR beta chain appears in the sequencing data of a study of blood T cell repertoires in COVID-19. Study details: Nucleic acid was either cDNA or gDNA, and it came from T cells, B-cell-depleted T cells, or PBMCs.

In the authors' workflow: Counts of nucleated cells, estimated from reference gene primer amplification, were obtained. TCRdb's table, derived via immunoSEQ multiplex PCR, lists solely in-frame clones and lacks some. V and J calls plus clone size are reproduced from that table; the DNA served to infer D and trimming. The sample has roughly 140,000 clones, over 75% seen once. All enrollees were about 18 to 100 years old and from 20 to 25 US areas. Membership in each cohort depended on participant-reported clinical history. V lost 4 bases and J lost 11; bases outside the gene matches: 13. Germline values: CDR1 KGHDR, CDR2 SFDVKD. There are 14 residues in the CDR3.

This TCR derives from a man over 45 in a cohort exposed to, infected with or recovered from COVID-19 (not recorded which). The source material was PBMCs or T cells enriched from blood (not recorded which). V gene TRBV24-1 combines with J gene TRBJ2-7, with 7 bases identical to TRBD1. The CDR3 spells CATSDAKRTGPEYF. The CDR3 DNA follows: TGTGCCACCAGTGACGCAAAAAGGACAGGCCCAGAGTACTTC.